The 10 T cell receptor beta chains below all came from one sample that was sequenced in a study of cytomegalovirus exposure and HLA in healthy donors. PCR employed 60 Vbeta and 13 Jbeta primers. Produced via immunoSEQ multiplex PCR; TCRdb's table is partial and in-frame only. The data show some 200,000 clones, with approximately 82% seen just once and about 2.2% held by the top ten. Sequenced material: PBMCs. These TCRs come from a young woman in good health and CMV-seronegative.

The V and J genes are TRBV11-2 and TRBJ2-2; TRBD1 aligns across 8 bases. Per the germline V gene, CDR1 is SGHAT and CDR2 is FQNNGV. The CDR3 loop spans 13 amino acids. The V gene end was trimmed by 4 bases and the J gene end by 7 bases; junction bases not matched to a gene: 2. The CDR3 loop is CASSSTGVGELFF. The CDR3 nucleotides read TGTGCCAGCAGCTCGACAGGGGTCGGGGAGCTGTTTTTT.

The J gene is TRBJ2-1, the V gene TRBV9; D may be TRBD1 (6 bases). The CDR3 covers 15 residues. The germline V gene encodes CDR1 SGDLS and CDR2 YYNGEE. V was clipped by 3 bases and J by 4 bases, with 14 bases between them. DNA for the CDR3: TGTGCCAGCAGCGAAACCACAGGGAGATACAATGAGCAGTTCTTC. It yields the protein CASSETTGRYNEQFF. Looking up the rest from reference TRBV9 and TRBJ2-1 gives the full variable domain: DSGVTQTPKHLITATGQRVTLRCSPRSGDLSVYWYQQSLDQGLQFLIQYYNGEERAKGNILERFSAQQFPDLHSELNLSSLELGDSALYFCASSETTGRYNEQFFGPGTRLTVL.

This clone has just one count. The V gene is TRBV5-4, the J gene TRBJ2-7; D is possibly TRBD1 (5 bases). The length of the CDR3 is 15 residues. The V gene's germline CDR1 is SGHNT and CDR2 YYREEE (reference sequence). V dropped 1 base and J dropped 2 bases, with 13 bases sitting between them. CDR3 DNA: TGTGCCAGCAGCTTGTACGCAGGGCCTACCTACGAGCAGTACTTC. Residues: CASSLYAGPTYEQYF.

The V call is TRBV19, the J call TRBJ2-1, with 15 positions matching TRBD2. The V gene's germline CDR1 is LNHDA and CDR2 SQIVND (reference sequence). After removal of 3 bases from V and 11 bases from J, the junction contained 11 bases not matched to a gene. The CDR3 is 17 residues long. The CDR3 region is CASSMGLAGGGTMKQFF. The CDR3 DNA sequence: TGTGCCAGTAGTATGGGACTAGCGGGAGGAGGAACAATGAAGCAGTTCTTC.

The V gene is TRBV28, the J gene TRBJ1-5, with D hard to call. The germline CDR1 and CDR2 sequences are MDHEN and SYDVKM. This CDR3 is built from 12 residues. V was shortened by 8 bases and J by 7 bases, with 12 bases between the two germline ends. The CDR3 DNA is TGTGCCAGCGCCACACCGGGACAGCCCCAGCATTTT. Its translation: CASATPGQPQHF.

Of note for this clone: An end of the junction does not agree with germline; a read error may underlie this. V is TRBV10-2 and J is TRBJ2-4; 9 bases match TRBD2. The CDR3 contains 15 residues. Germline CDR1 WSHSY, CDR2 SAAADI. For the CDR3, the DNA is TGCGCCAGTGGAGAGGGGGCCGCGGGAGGGAACAGTCAGTACTTC. Encoded protein: CASGEGAAGGNSQYF.

The chain carries TRBV19 and TRBJ2-1; D uncertain. Germline values: CDR1 LNHDA, CDR2 SQIVND (reference sequence). Trimming stripped 1 base from V and 0 bases from J, with 7 bases between. This CDR3 contains 15 residues. The CDR3 sequence is CASSIGASSYNEQFF. The CDR3 nucleotides are TGTGCCAGTAGTATAGGGGCGAGCTCCTACAATGAGCAGTTCTTC.

This clone has only a few counts. The chain uses TRBV5-6 and TRBJ1-4; D is perhaps TRBD1 (5 bases). Germline V gene data show CDR1 as SGHDT and CDR2 as YYEEEE. The CDR3 contains 15 residues. V lost 3 bases, J lost 7 bases, and 16 bases lay in between. This CDR3 reads CASSSFGGGGEKLFF. In nucleotides, the CDR3 is TGTGCCAGCAGCTCCTTTGGGGGAGGAGGTGAAAAACTGTTTTTT.

In the case of this clone: Relative to the germline gene, one junction end is altered; a read error may explain this. The rearrangement uses TRBV5-6 and TRBJ2-7, with D possibly matching TRBD1 (5 bases). The CDR3 runs to 11 residues. The germline V gene has CDR1 SGHDT and CDR2 YYEEEE. CDR3 DNA: TGTGCCAGCAGCAAACCACGGGCAGGGTGTTTC. It is translated as CASSKPRAGCF.

The chain carries TRBV6-5 and TRBJ1-2; a possible D gene is TRBD1 (6 bases). This CDR3 spans 12 amino acids. Germline CDR1 MNHEY, CDR2 SVGAGI. Trimming removed 6 bases from V and 8 bases from J, with 13 bases in between. The CDR3 sequence is CASRRGGGGYTF. The CDR3 DNA sequence: TGTGCCAGCAGGCGAGGGGGGGGAGGCTACACCTTC.